These 19 T cell receptor beta chains share one sample of origin, sequenced in a study of response to subunit inactivated influenza vaccine. TCRdb re-called the RT-PCR reads with MiXCR, one entry per CDR3 protein. Of 610,000 or so distinct CDR3 sequences in the sample, approximately 15% were seen once. This specimen was PBMCs from blood, taken roughly 12 days after vaccination. These TCRs come from a man aged 50 to 59 who received an inactivated influenza vaccine.

The chain is built from TRBV6-6 and TRBJ1-2, with 8 bases matching TRBD1. The V and J ends lost 7 bases and 2 bases, in that order; junction bases with no gene match: 3. Germline loops: CDR1 MNHNY, CDR2 SVGAGI (reference sequence). CDR3 length: 13 amino acids. The CDR3 here is CASTTGVNYGYTF. CDR3 in DNA: TGTGCCAGCACGACAGGGGTAAACTATGGCTACACCTTC.

This clonotype was found a few times. The junction departs from the called germline gene at one end, perhaps through a read error. The V gene is TRBV7-7, the J gene TRBJ2-5, with D perhaps matching TRBD1 (5 bases). Germline CDR1 SSHAT, CDR2 FNYEAQ (reference sequence). The CDR3 spans 15 residues. The CDR3 loop reads CASSLVSAQGETQYF. In DNA form, the CDR3 reads TGTGCTAGCAGCTTAGTTTCGGCGCAGGGAGAGACCCAGTACTTC.

This clonotype was counted between two and nine times. The genes are TRBV4-3 and TRBJ1-5; D gene uncertain. CDR1 is LGHNA, CDR2 YSLEER, per germline. The germline V and J ends were trimmed by 0 bases and 0 bases, with 6 bases remaining between them. The CDR3 runs 15 residues. DNA of the CDR3: TGCGCCAGCAGCCAAGATCAGGATAGCAATCAGCCCCAGCATTTT. Translating it yields CASSQDQDSNQPQHF.

This clonotype was recorded a few times. The genes are TRBV7-2 and TRBJ1-5; D unresolved. Germline assignment: CDR1 SGHTA and CDR2 FQGNSA. Trimming cost V 0 bases and J 2 bases, with 8 bases left between them. This CDR3 has 15 amino acids. The CDR3 nucleotides are TGTGCCAGCAGCTTAGCGGGCCGGGGCAATCAGCCCCAGCATTTT. The encoded protein is CASSLAGRGNQPQHF.

Comment on this clonotype: A much larger clone sits a single nucleotide away, making a read error possible. The V gene is TRBV28, the J gene TRBJ2-7; D may be TRBD2 (7 bases). Germline CDR1 and CDR2: MDHEN and SYDVKM. This CDR3 is built from 14 residues. As DNA, the CDR3 is TGTGCCAGCAGTCCCCGGGGGGCCTCCTACGAGCAGCACTTC. Protein product: CASSPRGASYEQHF. The whole variable domain, filled in from reference TRBV28 and TRBJ2-7, reads DVKVTQSSRYLVKRTGEKVFLECVQDMDHENMFWYRQDPGLGLRLIYFSYDVKMKEKGDIPEGYSVSREKKERFSLILESASTNQTSMYLCASSPRGASYEQHFGPGTRLTVT.

The CDR3 reads CASSRGTRLWYQETQYF. The CDR3, as DNA: TGTGCCAGCAGCCGTGGTACACGCCTTTGGTACCAAGAGACCCAGTACTTC. The rearrangement links TRBV3-1 to TRBJ2-5; D unresolved. Looked up from germline, CDR1 is LGHDT and CDR2 is YNNKEL (reference sequence). The ends were cut back, 4 bases at V and 0 bases at J, with 18 bases in the middle. This CDR3 is built from 17 residues.

The V call is TRBV19, the J call TRBJ2-6; D possibly corresponds to TRBD1 (6 bases). V was clipped by 3 bases and J by 3 bases, with 18 bases between them. The CDR3 is made up of 18 amino acids. Germline-derived CDR1 and CDR2 are LNHDA and SQIVND (reference sequence). CDR3 sequence (DNA): TGTGCCAGTAGTATTAAACAGGGCCACTCCCGTGGGGCCAACGTCCTGACTTTC. Its protein product is CASSIKQGHSRGANVLTF.

This clonotype showed up just a few times. The chain links TRBV6-5 to TRBJ2-4; 9 bases fit TRBD1. The germline CDR1 and CDR2 sequences are MNHEY and SVGAGI. V dropped 4 bases and J dropped 5; count of bases not matched to a gene: 9. The CDR3 length is 16 residues. CDR3 in DNA: TGTGCCAGCAGTTCTCTAACCGGGACAGGGCAAAACATTCAGTACTTC. This translates into CASSSLTGTGQNIQYF.

This clonotype was observed a handful of times. The V gene is TRBV5-1, the J gene TRBJ2-7; 14 bases fit TRBD2. The CDR3 is 16 residues long. Looked up from germline, CDR1 is SGHRS and CDR2 is YFSETQ. After removal of 4 bases from V and 7 bases from J, the junction contained 10 bases not matched to a gene. CDR3 in amino acids: CASSPGLAGGLLEQYF. CDR3 nucleotides: TGCGCCAGCAGCCCCGGACTAGCGGGGGGTCTCTTGGAGCAGTACTTC.

This clonotype was counted only a few times. This chain uses TRBV7-2 with TRBJ1-4; perhaps TRBD1 as D (6 bases). The V end lost 3 bases, the J end lost 5 bases, and 13 bases lay between the germline ends. This CDR3 has 15 amino acids. Germline V gene lookup returns CDR1 SGHTA and CDR2 FQGNSA. In nucleotides, the CDR3 is TGTGCCAGCAGCTTGTTCGGACAGTCGAATGAAAAACTGTTTTTT. This codes for CASSLFGQSNEKLFF.

The rearrangement links TRBV4-2 to TRBJ2-7; 14 bases are a match to TRBD2. The CDR3 is made up of 16 amino acids. Germline lookup yields CDR1 LGHNA and CDR2 YNFKEQ. The V gene end was trimmed by 1 base and the J gene end by 4 bases; junction bases not matched to a gene: 3. The CDR3 sequence is CASSQGLAGGWYEQYF. The CDR3 coding sequence is TGTGCCAGCAGCCAAGGACTAGCGGGAGGGTGGTACGAGCAGTACTTC.

This clonotype was seen a handful of times. The chain joins TRBV28 to TRBJ2-1; 8 bases fit TRBD2. The junction had 5 bases not matched to a gene; V was cut back by 2 bases and J by 8 bases. Germline loops: CDR1 MDHEN, CDR2 SYDVKM. The CDR3 is made up of 14 amino acids. This CDR3 is CASSLTPSGHEQFF. Here the CDR3 DNA reads TGTGCCAGCAGTTTAACGCCTAGCGGGCATGAGCAGTTCTTC.

This clonotype was seen at least ten times. The gene calls are TRBV4-3 and TRBJ1-4, with 8 nucleotides matching TRBD1. The junction had 4 bases not matched to a gene; V was cut back by 1 base and J by 6 bases. The CDR3 consists of 15 residues. Germline values: CDR1 LGHNA, CDR2 YSLEER. Here the CDR3 reads CASSQAGTGYEKLFF. The CDR3 nucleotides are TGCGCCAGCAGCCAAGCCGGGACAGGTTATGAAAAACTGTTTTTT.

This clonotype was seen only a few times. V is TRBV13 and J is TRBJ2-1, with TRBD2 identical over 14 bases. This CDR3 comprises 18 residues. Trimming removed 5 bases from V and 2 bases from J; junction bases left unmatched: 8. CDR1 PRHDT and CDR2 FYEKMQ come from the germline V gene (reference sequence). The CDR3 coding sequence is TGTGCCAGCAGCCCCCCCGGACTAGCGGGAGGTGCCTACAATGAGCAGTTCTTC. Amino acids: CASSPPGLAGGAYNEQFF.

This chain links TRBV7-9 with TRBJ2-1; 11 bases agree with TRBD2. V was clipped by 8 bases and J by 10 bases; unmatched bases: 13. Germline CDR1 SEHNR, CDR2 FQNEAQ (reference sequence). The CDR3 runs to 15 residues. CDR3 sequence reads: CASAFGSGGAGEQFF. CDR3 DNA sequence: TGTGCCAGCGCCTTTGGTAGCGGGGGGGCCGGGGAGCAGTTCTTC.

V usage is TRBV11-2 and J usage is TRBJ2-7; 9 nucleotides match TRBD1. This CDR3 spans 15 amino acids. After removal of 2 bases from V and 5 bases from J, the junction contained 7 bases not matched to a gene. CDR1 is SGHAT and CDR2 is FQNNGV in the germline V gene. CDR3 loop: CASSLRRGDRDEQYF. The CDR3 DNA follows: TGTGCCAGCAGCTTACGCCGGGGGGACAGGGACGAGCAGTACTTC. Combining the CDR3 with reference TRBV11-2 and TRBJ2-7 gives the whole variable domain EAGVAQSPRYKIIEKRQSVAFWCNPISGHATLYWYQQILGQGPKLLIQFQNNGVVDDSQLPKDRFSAERLKGVDSTLKIQPAKLEDSAVYLCASSLRRGDRDEQYFGPGTRLTVT.

The rearrangement uses TRBV15 and TRBJ1-2; D not resolved. The CDR3 has 14 amino acids. V was trimmed by 2 bases and J by 0 bases, leaving 7 bases between them. Germline CDR1 LNHNV, CDR2 YYDKDF (reference sequence). The CDR3 nucleotides are TGTGCCACCAGCAGACCAAGCTCTAACTATGGCTACACCTTC. Amino acid sequence: CATSRPSSNYGYTF.

At least ten counts were recorded for this clonotype. The chain uses TRBV3-1 and TRBJ2-2; D gene uncertain. The CDR3 has 13 amino acids. Trimming removed 7 bases from V and 6 bases from J, with 12 bases in between. Looked up from germline, CDR1 is LGHDT and CDR2 is YNNKEL (reference sequence). In DNA form, the CDR3 reads TGTGCCAGCACCACAGTAGGGTCCGGGGAGCTGTTTTTT. It translates to CASTTVGSGELFF.

V is TRBV6-6 and J is TRBJ2-2; 7 bases are shared with TRBD1. This CDR3 contains 13 residues. Per the germline V gene, CDR1 is MNHNY and CDR2 is SVGAGI (reference sequence). V was clipped by 10 bases and J by 4 bases; unmatched bases: 6. CDR3 in amino acids: CATLQGITGELFF. The CDR3, as DNA: TGTGCCACCTTACAGGGGATCACCGGGGAGCTGTTTTTT.